Given below is one T cell receptor (beta chain) in context. Its antigen is currently not known. Qualities for individual bases were not recorded, and no much larger clone is one base off. The sample is drawn from a study of T cell repertoires in cytomegalovirus infection (dated by TCRdb to about 2019). Describing the broader study: The peptide stimulations were aimed at well-studied HLA-B-restricted epitopes as well as recently identified HLA-C-restricted CMV epitopes, whose presentation resists viral immunomodulation. Donor HLA type was relevant to the analysis, as public TCR beta signatures indicated carriage of CMV infection together with the matching HLA type.

Taken with the paper, the label for treatment or condition translates to: in vitro stimulation with specific CMV peptide epitopes to enrich CMV-specific T cells. Sequencer: Illumina HiSeq 1500. In TCRdb, the public reads were trimmed at Q25 with fastp and aligned with MiXCR, with productive beta chains retained. Each CDR3 protein appears once, grouped with its most common genes and DNA. The sample yields about 920,000 distinct CDR3 sequences; around 32% were counted once. Around 15% of the sample belongs to the ten largest clones. Including the terminal cysteine and phenylalanine, the CDR3 comprises 15 residues. Only the CDR3 portion is preserved as DNA: 45 bases, with reading frame beginning at the first base. As encoded in the germline V gene, CDR1 is SNHLY while CDR2 is FYNNEI. The V and J ends are trimmed by 3 bases and 0 bases, leaving 9 bases between them. Beyond this particular receptor, the publication reports: The ex vivo response was dominated by HLA-C-restricted CMV-specific TCR beta clonotypes, which also provided the single most frequent clonotype in two of eight donors. Cumulative frequency of public TCR beta family members discriminated carriers of CMV infection plus the relevant HLA type in this cohort and an independent 352-donor cohort.

Recombination linked TRBV2 to TRBJ2-1; a weak D assignment points to TRBD2 (6 bases agree). The specimen was cultured CD8+ T cells from PBMCs, collected from culture after CMV antigen stimulation. This TCR was recovered from a human donor in good health (CMV status not recorded). Some clones in this sample may be carry-over from other donors' samples. The CDR3 sequence is CASSDPGSSYNEQFF. The sequence in DNA is TGTGCCAGCAGTGACCCCGGGAGCTCCTACAATGAGCAGTTCTTC.